This is a list of T cell receptor beta chains from one sample in a study of blood T cell repertoires in COVID-19. The repertoire was sequenced with immunoSEQ multiplex PCR; TCRdb's copy has only in-frame clones and lacks some. The repertoire consists of about 150,000 clones, with 75% to 85% occurring once and the leading ten covering about 12%. Sequencing input: peripheral blood. These TCRs come from a woman aged 55-75 years with COVID-19, enrolled during active disease. Each CDR3 is given with its conserved first and last residue. A D gene is named only where the DNA matches it firmly. Where a row states a size, it is once, few, many or the class of an expanded clone; other rows omit it.

j_call	d_call	v_call	clone_size	cdr3_nt	cdr3_aa
TRBJ1-2	.	TRBV7-3	.	TGTGCCAGCAGCGAACGGGGAGGAAACTATGGCTACACCTTC	CASSERGGNYGYTF
TRBJ2-7	.	TRBV5-8	.	TGTGCCAGCAGCTATACAGGGATAGAGCGCTACGAGCAGTACTTC	CASSYTGIERYEQYF
TRBJ1-2	.	TRBV5-1	.	TGCGCCAGCAGCCCGGGACATCGAAACTATGGCTACACCTTC	CASSPGHRNYGYTF
TRBJ2-3	.	TRBV27	.	TGTGCCAGCAGTTTCTCCCCCCGCTCTCGGGGCACAGATACGCAGTATTTT	CASSFSPRSRGTDTQYF
TRBJ1-2	.	TRBV12-3/TRBV12-4	.	TGTGCCAGCACACCGGCAGGGGCGTGGGGCTACACCTTC	CASTPAGAWGYTF
TRBJ2-1	TRBD2	TRBV15	.	TGTGCCACCAGCAGAGGGGCGGGAGGGCCTATCGATGAGCAGTTCTTC	CATSRGAGGPIDEQFF
TRBJ1-4	.	TRBV19	once	TGTGCCAGTAGCCGCCGGGACTATTGGGGTGAAAAACTGTTTTTT	CASSRRDYWGEKLFF
TRBJ1-2	TRBD1	TRBV10-3	.	TGTGCCATCAGTACAGGGGGCACGGACTATGGCTACACCTTC	CAISTGGTDYGYTF
TRBJ2-1	TRBD1	TRBV7-2	once	TGTGCCAGCAGCTTAGGTTGGCAGGGGGCGCGAAATGAGCAGTTCTTC	CASSLGWQGARNEQFF
TRBJ1-3	.	TRBV5-4	few	TGTGCCAGCAGCTTAAAAGGGGCCGGAGGAAACACCATATATTTT	CASSLKGAGGNTIYF
TRBJ1-1	TRBD1	TRBV5-6	.	TGTGCCAGCGGTGACTTACGGAGACAGGGGGTCACTGAAGCTTTCTTT	CASGDLRRQGVTEAFF
TRBJ2-7	TRBD2	TRBV19	.	TGTGCCAGTAGTATTGGGGGAGGGCCGAAACGAGAGCAGTACTTC	CASSIGGGPKREQYF
TRBJ1-2	TRBD1	TRBV7-9	.	TGTGCCAGCAGCTCCCAGGGGGCTGGCTACACCTTC	CASSSQGAGYTF
TRBJ1-2	.	TRBV5-1	few	TGCGCCAGCAGCTTGACTGTCTCCTATGGCTACACCTTC	CASSLTVSYGYTF
TRBJ1-4	TRBD1	TRBV18	once	TGTGCCAGCTCTCAACCGGGACAGGGTGGGAATGAAAAACTGTTTTTT	CASSQPGQGGNEKLFF
TRBJ2-7	.	TRBV5-5	.	TGTGCCAGCAGCCCTTCCCCGGGATCCCCCTACGAGCAGTACTTC	CASSPSPGSPYEQYF
TRBJ2-3	TRBD2	TRBV29-1	.	TGCAGCGTCTTAGGACGACGGGGGGCAGATACGCAGTATTTT	CSVLGRRGADTQYF
TRBJ1-1	TRBD1	TRBV18	.	TGTGCCAGCTCACCACTGAAAAGGACAGGAATGAACACTGAAGCTTTCTTT	CASSPLKRTGMNTEAFF
TRBJ1-2	.	TRBV18	.	TGTGCCAGCTCACAATTGGCAAATGAGGATGGCTACACCTTC	CASSQLANEDGYTF
TRBJ2-2	TRBD1	TRBV7-9	.	TGTGCCAGCAGCTTAGGACGGACAGGGGACACCGGGGAGCTGTTTTTT	CASSLGRTGDTGELFF
TRBJ1-1	TRBD1	TRBV19	few	TGTGCCAGTAGTCCTGAGGACAGGTCGCAAAGGACTAACACTGAAGCTTTCTTT	CASSPEDRSQRTNTEAFF
TRBJ2-5	.	TRBV6-5	.	TGTGCCAGCAGTTACTCGCCACTACAAGAGACCCAGTACTTC	CASSYSPLQETQYF
TRBJ2-1	TRBD2	TRBV6-1	.	TGTGCCAGCAGTGAAGCGGCGGGAGCGTTCTACAATGAGCAGTTCTTC	CASSEAAGAFYNEQFF
TRBJ2-5	TRBD1	TRBV7-2	.	TGTGCCAGCAGCTCCGGGGCAGGGGGCGAGGAGACCCAGTACTTC	CASSSGAGGEETQYF
TRBJ1-5	.	TRBV6-5	.	TGTGCCAGCAGTTACTCGACAGGAAATCAGCCCCAGCATTTT	CASSYSTGNQPQHF
TRBJ2-6	TRBD1	TRBV18	.	TGTGCCAGCTCTCCGGACAGGCAAAGCCCCTTGGACGTCCTGACTTTC	CASSPDRQSPLDVLTF
TRBJ1-2	.	TRBV7-2	.	TGTGCCAGCAGCCCCGGGCTGAGGACAGATGATGGTGGCTACACCTTC	CASSPGLRTDDGGYTF
TRBJ2-5	.	TRBV2	.	TGTGCCAGCAGCCCCCTCGGGGAGACCCAGTACTTC	CASSPLGETQYF